This T cell receptor (beta chain) stems from a study of blood T cell repertoires in COVID-19. Study overall: COVID-19 samples collected from the United States, Italy and Spain covered acute and convalescent phases. Sample material is recorded as cDNA or gDNA derived from T cells, B-cell-depleted T cells, or PBMCs.

Per the original data handling: The assay estimated nucleated cells by amplifying reference gene primers. Sequencing used immunoSEQ multiplex PCR; TCRdb keeps in-frame clones, though not all of them. The D gene and trimming were derived from the DNA, and the V and J assignments and clone size from that table. The sample has 100,000 to 140,000 clones, 75% to 95% seen once; the top ten hold roughly 1.2%. Germline V gene data show CDR1 as MDHEN and CDR2 as SYDVKM. With V trimmed by 10 bases and J by 7 bases, 13 bases remained unmatched. The CDR3 loop spans 14 amino acids. This TCR was recovered from a woman younger than 45 with acute or convalescent COVID-19. This rearrangement joins TRBV28 to TRBJ1-5; the match to TRBD1 covers 7 bases. The sample taken for sequencing was peripheral blood. The CDR3 nucleotides are TGTGCCACCGTACTCTCAGGGGGTGGACAGCCCCAGCATTTT. Protein product: CATVLSGGGQPQHF.